This T cell receptor beta chain was identified in a study of blood T cell repertoires in COVID-19. Germline assignment: CDR1 SGHNT and CDR2 YYREEE (reference sequence). The CDR3 totals 13 residues. Between the trimmed V and J ends, which lost 0 bases and 5 bases, there was a span of 8 bases. Data came from immunoSEQ multiplex PCR; TCRdb stores just in-frame clones and leaves some out. The top ten clones hold 2.9% of a sample with approximately 200,000 clones, about 86% of them seen once. Sequenced: peripheral blood. The sequence came from a woman aged 25 to 39 with active or convalescent COVID-19. V gene TRBV5-4 combines with J gene TRBJ2-5; a weak D match, TRBD1 (5 bases). The CDR3 nucleotides read TGTGCCAGCAGCTTGGGACAGCTCGAGACCCAGTACTTC. Translated, it gives CASSLGQLETQYF. The full variable domain, in which reference TRBV5-4 and TRBJ2-5 provide the parts outside the CDR3, is ETGVTQSPTHLIKTRGQQVTLRCSSQSGHNTVSWYQQALGQGPQFIFQYYREEENGRGNFPPRFSGLQFPNYSSELNVNALELDDSALYLCASSLGQLETQYFGPGTRLLVL.